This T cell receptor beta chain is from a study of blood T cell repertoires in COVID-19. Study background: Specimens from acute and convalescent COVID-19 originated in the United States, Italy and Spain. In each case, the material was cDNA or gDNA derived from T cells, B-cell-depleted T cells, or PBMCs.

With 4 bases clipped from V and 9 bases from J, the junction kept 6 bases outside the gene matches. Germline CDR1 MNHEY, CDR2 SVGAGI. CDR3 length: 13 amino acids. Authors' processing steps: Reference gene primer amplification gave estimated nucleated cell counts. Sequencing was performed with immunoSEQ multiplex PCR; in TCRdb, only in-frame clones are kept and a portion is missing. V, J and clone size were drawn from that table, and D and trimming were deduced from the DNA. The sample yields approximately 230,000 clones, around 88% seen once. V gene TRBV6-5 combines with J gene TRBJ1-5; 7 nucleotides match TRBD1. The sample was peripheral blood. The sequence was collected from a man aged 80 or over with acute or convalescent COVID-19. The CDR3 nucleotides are TGTGCCAGCAGTTCAGGGGGGAGGAGGCCCCAGCATTTT. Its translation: CASSSGGRRPQHF.